Below, 4 T cell receptor beta chains from the same sample are listed, as sequenced in a study of T cells in Graves' hyperthyroidism and ophthalmopathy. TCR beta CDR3 regions were amplified from RNA. TCR CDR3 underwent first-round RT-PCR with the HTBI primer set. MiXCR, applied by TCRdb to the multiplex PCR reads, yields one record per CDR3 protein. This sample has 400,000 to 550,000 distinct CDR3 sequences; approximately 24% occur once, and the top ten carry roughly 12%. Sequencing input: blood. These receptors were obtained from a woman aged 25 to 39 with Graves' ophthalmopathy.

This clonotype was found a few times. The CDR3 nucleotides are TGTGCCAGCAGTCCCGACAGGGGCCAGAATGGGGCCACTGAAGCTTTCTTT. It translates to CASSPDRGQNGATEAFF. This chain connects TRBV28 to TRBJ1-1, with 8 bases fitting TRBD1. Germline V CDR1 and CDR2: MDHEN, SYDVKM. The CDR3 extends over 17 amino acids. J lost 4 bases, V lost 5 bases, and 15 bases had no gene match.

A few counts support this clonotype. It may be a read error: a sequence one base away is much more abundant. The rearrangement joins TRBV19 to TRBJ1-1; possible D gene TRBD1, 6 bases. Germline lookup yields CDR1 LNHDA and CDR2 SQIVND (reference sequence). CDR3 length: 15 residues. The CDR3 region has the DNA TGTGCCAGCACGAAATGGGGGCTAAGGGGTACTGAAGCTTGCTTT. Its translation is CASTKWGLRGTEACF.

The CDR3 loop is CASSPTRTDTEAFF. The DNA for the CDR3 is TGTGCCAGCAGTCCCACCAGGACCGACACTGAAGCTTTCTTT. The rearrangement uses TRBV6-1 and TRBJ1-1; D is uncertain. This CDR3 is 14 amino acids long. The V end was cut by 5 bases, the J end by 3 bases, with 13 bases between. CDR1 and CDR2 from the germline V gene are MNHNS and SASEGT.

The chain recombines TRBV20-1 with TRBJ2-7; the D gene is possibly TRBD2 (6 bases). The CDR3 covers 12 residues. Looked up from germline, CDR1 is DFQATT and CDR2 is SNEGSKA (reference sequence). V lost 3 bases to trimming and J lost 3 bases, with 9 bases between them. The CDR3 region has the DNA TGCAGTGCTAGGGACTACCGCTACGAGCAGTACTTC. It translates to CSARDYRYEQYF.